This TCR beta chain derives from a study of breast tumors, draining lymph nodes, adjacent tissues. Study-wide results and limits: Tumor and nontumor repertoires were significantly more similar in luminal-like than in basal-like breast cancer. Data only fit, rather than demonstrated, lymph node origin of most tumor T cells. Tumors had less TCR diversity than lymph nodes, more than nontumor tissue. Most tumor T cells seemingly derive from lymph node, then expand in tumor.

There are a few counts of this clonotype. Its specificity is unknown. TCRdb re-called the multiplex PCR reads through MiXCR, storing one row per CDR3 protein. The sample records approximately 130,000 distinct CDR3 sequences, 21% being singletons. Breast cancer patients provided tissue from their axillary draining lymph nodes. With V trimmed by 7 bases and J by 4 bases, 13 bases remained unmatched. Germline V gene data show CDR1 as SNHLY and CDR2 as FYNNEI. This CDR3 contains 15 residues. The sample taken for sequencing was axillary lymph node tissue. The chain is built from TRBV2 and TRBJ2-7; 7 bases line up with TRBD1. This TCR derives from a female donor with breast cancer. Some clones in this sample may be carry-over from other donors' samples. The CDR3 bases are TGTGCCAGCAATGACCTAGCCGACAGGGATTACGAGCAGTACTTC. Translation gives CASNDLADRDYEQYF.